This T cell receptor beta chain was sequenced for a study of blood T cells in healthy people across ages. Across the whole study: Template switching retrieved approximately one barcoded beta molecule for each two T cells.

The authors ran a second PCR of about 7 to 11 cycles using a sample-barcoded 5' primer and a J-beta primer mix. Researchers report that each sample yielded at least 3 million CDR3-containing paired-end reads. TCRdb reanalysed the 5' RACE reads using MiXCR and keeps one entry per CDR3 protein. Seen here are 800,000 to 1,000,000 distinct CDR3 sequences, 48% observed once, and the top ten hold around 15%. CDR1 and CDR2 (germline): LGHDT, YNNKEL (reference sequence). V was pared by 6 bases and J by 0 bases, with 4 bases of the junction left unmatched. The CDR3 length is 15 residues. Approximately 10 milliliters was the volume of peripheral blood drawn from each donor. Per-sample yields of isolated PBMCs were at least 6 million.

Sample: blood. The gene calls are TRBV3-1 and TRBJ1-4; 7 bases map to TRBD1. The sequence derives from a man aged 25 to 45 in good health. Here the CDR3 reads CASSYRGSTNEKLFF. In DNA form, the CDR3 reads TGTGCCAGCAGTTACAGGGGATCAACTAATGAAAAACTGTTTTTT. The full variable domain, completed using reference TRBV3-1 and TRBJ1-4, is DTAVSQTPKYLVTQMGNDKSIKCEQNLGHDTMYWYKQDSKKFLKIMFSYNNKELIINETVPNRFSPKSPDKAHLNLHINSLELGDSAVYFCASSYRGSTNEKLFFGSGTQLSVL.